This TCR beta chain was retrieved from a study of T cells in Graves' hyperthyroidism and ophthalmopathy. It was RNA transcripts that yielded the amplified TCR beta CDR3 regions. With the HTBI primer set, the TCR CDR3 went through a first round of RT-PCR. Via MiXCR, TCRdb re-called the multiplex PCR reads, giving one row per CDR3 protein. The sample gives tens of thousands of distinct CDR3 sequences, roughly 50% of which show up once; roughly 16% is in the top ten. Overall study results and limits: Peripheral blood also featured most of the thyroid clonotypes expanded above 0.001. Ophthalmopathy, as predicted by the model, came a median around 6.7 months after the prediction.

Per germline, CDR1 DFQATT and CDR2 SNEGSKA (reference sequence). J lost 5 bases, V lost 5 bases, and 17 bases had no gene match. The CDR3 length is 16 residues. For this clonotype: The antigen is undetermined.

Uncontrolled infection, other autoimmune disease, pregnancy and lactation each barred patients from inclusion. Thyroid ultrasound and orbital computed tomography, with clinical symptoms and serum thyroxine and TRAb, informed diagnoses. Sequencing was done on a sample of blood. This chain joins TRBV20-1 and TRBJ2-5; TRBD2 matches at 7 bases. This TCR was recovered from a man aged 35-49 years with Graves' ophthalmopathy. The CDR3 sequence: CSAPSGGSIAGETQYF. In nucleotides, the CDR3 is TGCAGTGCTCCAAGCGGCGGGAGTATCGCCGGGGAGACCCAGTACTTC.